The T cell receptor (beta chain) under discussion was sequenced for a study of cytomegalovirus exposure and HLA in healthy donors (dated by TCRdb to about 2017). Context from the whole study: An earlier analysis of some 620 of the donors reported over 250 Gb of sequence data and around 120 million unique TCR beta sequences obtained from roughly 170 million T cells. About 320 gigabases of sequencing data and tens of millions of unique TCR sequences were included in an early release covering about 600 HLA-typed donors. Of the roughly 410 genotyped donors, 81% were placed in the genetic ancestry cluster associated with self-reported Caucasian donors. The study was designed to test whether signatures of past pathogen exposure could be identified by cataloging public T cell receptors. The study profiled the T cell repertoires of under 850 subjects by immunosequencing and related them to cytomegalovirus serostatus. In addition to the first cohort of around 670 subjects, a separate validation cohort of some 120 different subjects was used. High-throughput TCR immunosequencing, statistical association of individual TCRs with disease status, and machine learning were combined to predict cytomegalovirus infection status. A later analysis re-analyzed previously published TCR beta repertoires from about 730 donors and added high-resolution HLA genotyping to study TCR occurrence patterns. In the later analysis, no new phenotypic data were used to find candidate immune exposures; instead, reliance was placed on TCR beta sequences and their occurrence across donors. In an earlier analysis of more than 550 of the donors, high-throughput TCR beta sequencing was used to judge whether each TCR beta V gene segment behaved as functional or pseudogenic. Donor age, sex, ethnicity and CMV serostatus were compiled alongside the repertoire data. In a later genetic analysis, genome-wide SNP genotypes for about 60% of the 666 donors were used, and that subset was treated as a discovery cohort. All discovery cohort repertoires had been generated using a single sequencing platform. Class I and class II HLA loci were covered by the typing at four-digit resolution. Typing coverage differed by locus: A, B, C, DRB1 and DQB1 were typed in roughly 629-640 donors, DQA1 in 522, DPA1 in roughly 590, and DPB1 in 400 to 480. Four or five DR-DQ haplotypes were handled as single units for association and clustering because linkage in the cohort was strong. On average, around 230,000 unique TCR beta nucleotide sequences were sequenced per donor among more than 350 genotyped donors of the cohort, with 15% to 20% of those sequences being non-productive.

Results and caveats for the whole study, not just this receptor: In a later analysis, HLA-associated TCR beta chains were found to be more clonally expanded and to have lower generation probabilities than equally common non-associated chains. Linkage disequilibrium might explain the correlated functional status among segregating V segments, but an unknown experimental factor could not be ruled out. It was suggested by the authors that the approach could potentially be generalized to other disease states and immunological phenotypes. A later analysis reported that several top co-occurrence clusters appeared linked to parvovirus B19, influenza, CMV and Epstein-Barr virus. Because HLA typing was unavailable for some donors at each locus, only the typed subset was used in association tests. The classifier was reported to diagnose cytomegalovirus status with high specificity and sensitivity in both the original and validation cohorts. Some IMGT-functional V segments, including TRBV6-2 and TRBV6-3, could not be distinguished by the 87-base-pair reads and were therefore excluded. In this cohort, only TCR beta chains were sequenced, and detectable features were limited by the absence of alpha or paired-chain data. Strong co-occurrence of HLA alleles, especially DR and DQ, made assigning TCR associations to individual alleles difficult. In vitro tests confirmed that three of the cytomegalovirus-associated TCR beta chains recognize cytomegalovirus antigens. CMV serostatus was the only immune exposure information available for the cohort. Specific HLA alleles were associated with 18,000 or so TCR beta sequences at a false discovery rate of 0.05 in a later analysis. In a later genetic analysis, fewer N-insertions in productive TCRs were reported among donors in an Asian-associated ancestry cluster than the roughly 640-donor mean. A group of highly shared sequence variants was considered likely to be a technical artifact of the sequencing pipeline. The study gave a list of over 150 TCR beta chains associated with cytomegalovirus. Sequencing depth was assumed to be roughly uniform across donors in the presence/absence analyses, though that assumption may not hold. Across donors, most TCR sequences were observed very rarely, whereas some public TCRs were present in many individuals. A later genetic analysis associated a missense DCLRE1C variant with V-gene and J-gene trimming of TCR beta chains, and an independent cohort replicated the association. In a later analysis, the rate of TCR association differed among HLA loci, with DRB1 alleles having the most associated TCRs and HLA-C alleles having the fewest. A further reported finding was that TCR beta sequences accurately predicted the HLA-A and HLA-B alleles for most subjects in the first cohort. In an earlier analysis of several hundred of the donors, most TCR beta V segments were observed in productive rearrangements about 87% or about 30% of the time, broadly matching IMGT annotations. Because counts were too low, approximately 15 rarely observed V segments, including chromosome 9 orphons, were excluded from the earlier analysis of around 640 of the donors. In a later analysis, most CMV-associated TCR beta chains were found to appear HLA-restricted, with HLA associations seemingly driven largely by CMV exposure.

The cohort comprised some 700 healthy bone marrow donors. At the time of sampling, all cohort members were nominally healthy, though unrecorded immune exposures were likely present. The donor was CMV seronegative and belonged to the group of more than 300 seronegative cohort members. A peripheral blood sample was provided by each donor, and peripheral blood mononuclear cells were used for TCR beta sequencing. Genomic DNA was extracted from the blood cell samples with the Qiagen DNeasy Blood Extraction Kit. Notes on this clone: This clone's antigen is unknown. No base-level quality is on record; no much larger clone is a single base apart.

Libraries came from the immunoSEQ multiplex PCR assay. A mixture of 60 forward primers for TCR Vbeta segments and 13 reverse primers for TCR Jbeta segments was used in the multiplex PCR. Amplification of the CDR3 region of rearranged TCR beta genes was performed with a multiplex PCR assay on genomic DNA. On the Illumina HiSeq System, the amplified TCR beta libraries were sequenced as 87-base-pair reads. In the original analysis: In a later analysis, some 80 million unique TCR beta chains were counted across the 500 to 850 repertoires, and approximately 9.9 million of these chains were shared by at least two donors. A nearest-neighbor algorithm error-corrected the raw reads and collapsed the reads into unique sequences, merging closely related sequences to remove PCR and sequencing errors. To assign V, D and J gene segments, CDR3 sequences were aligned to IMGT reference sequences. For a sequence to be retained, a match of at least six nucleotides was required to both a V gene segment and a J gene segment. A rearrangement counted as productive if the CDR3 had no stop codons and remained in frame with V and J, and every other rearrangement counted as non-productive. Following IMGT convention, CDR3 was defined as the stretch from the second conserved V-encoded cysteine to the conserved J-encoded phenylalanine. The earlier analysis of a few hundred of the donors excluded sequences that lacked an unambiguous match to a single V gene segment. In an earlier analysis of approximately 500 of the donors, a V segment was called functional when productive rearrangements were above 56.7%, and segregating when the standard deviation between donors exceeded 5%. A statistical classification framework was built for diagnosing cytomegalovirus status from the catalog of TCR beta chain sequences. A later analysis assigned V and J genes by comparing TCR nucleotide sequences with IMGT/GENE-DB human TR gene sequences. A later analysis assigned CDR3 sequences and most-parsimonious VDJ recombination scenarios with the TCRdist pipeline. In a later analysis, each TCR beta chain was defined by its CDR3 amino acid sequence together with its V-gene family, and reads lacking a unique V-gene family were excluded. As a way to deal with suspected cross-contamination and a sequencing artifact, a later analysis dropped 500 to 700 nucleotide sequences that were highly shared and had low generation probability. For each public chain, a later analysis derived a clonal expansion index from normalized ranks of inferred template counts within each repertoire. In a later analysis, generation probabilities were computed with a VDJ recombination model fitted to out-of-frame rearrangements, and the resulting probabilities were checked against IGoR. In a later analysis, hypergeometric tests were used to score TCR-TCR, TCR-HLA and TCR-CMV co-occurrence, with a repertoire-size bias correction applied to TCR pairs. False discovery rates were estimated in a later analysis by permuting HLA or CMV assignments 20 times. In a later analysis, co-occurring TCRs were grouped using DBSCAN, and TCRdist sequence similarity was added for clustering within HLA-allele-positive subsets. Repertoires with fewer than 30,000 or more than 120,000 public chains were left out of co-occurrence clustering, as were about 5 repertoires with anomalous nucleotide sharing. The table was pulled from immuneACCESS by TCRdb, which kept in-frame rearrangements only. Such tables lose some clones; where checked, under half of the loss comes from unresolved V genes, and the rest has no known cause. V, J and clone size are those of that table, while D and trimming were read from the DNA. The sample table holds 100,000 to 150,000 clones, of which about 80% were seen once. The ten largest clones take up 2.7% of the sample.

Reading the germline V gene (reference sequence) gives CDR1 MNHEY and CDR2 SMNVEV. Measured from the cysteine to the phenylalanine, the CDR3 is 14 residues long. Of the read, only the CDR3 DNA is kept; its 42 bases are in frame from base 1. Trimming accounts for 5 bases at V and 0 bases at J, while the number of junction bases matched to no gene is 3. This TCR was recovered from a boy under 10 years old in good health and CMV-seronegative. This sequence uses TRBV27 and TRBJ1-1; TRBD1 matches 7 bases in the middle. Material: PBMCs. The CDR3 amino acid sequence is: CASSDRAMNTEAFF. The DNA sequence is as follows: TGTGCCAGCAGTGACAGGGCTATGAACACTGAAGCTTTCTTT.